A selection of T cell receptor beta chains follows, all from one sample in a study of response to subunit inactivated influenza vaccine. TCRdb re-called the RT-PCR reads with MiXCR, one entry per CDR3 protein. The data contain around 760,000 distinct CDR3 sequences, roughly 13% of them singletons. The specimen comprised PBMCs from blood, sampled less than 15 days before vaccination. The origin of the receptors is a man in his fifties who received an inactivated influenza vaccine. Each CDR3 is given with its conserved first and last residue. D genes are given only for firm matches. Rows give clone size only sometimes, using once, few, many, or a class for an expanded clone.

clone_size	v_call	d_call	j_call	cdr3_aa	cdr3_nt
few	TRBV27	TRBD2	TRBJ2-3	CASSLYPGTTVDTQYF	TGTGCCAGCAGTCTATACCCGGGGACTACAGTGGATACGCAGTATTTT
few	TRBV9	-	TRBJ2-7	CASSVGEGVTYEQYF	TGTGCCAGCAGCGTAGGCGAGGGCGTTACCTACGAGCAGTACTTC
few	TRBV6-2/TRBV6-3	-	TRBJ2-5	CASNDRWSQETQYF	TGTGCCAGCAACGACCGGTGGAGCCAAGAGACCCAGTACTTC
-	TRBV6-2/TRBV6-3	TRBD2	TRBJ2-5	CASRRAGVETQYF	TGTGCCAGCAGAAGAGCGGGGGTAGAGACCCAGTACTTC
many	TRBV5-1	-	TRBJ2-7	CASSVQGYEQYF	TGCGCCAGCAGCGTCCAGGGCTACGAGCAGTACTTC
many	TRBV20-1	-	TRBJ1-5	CSAGGALGQPQHF	TGCAGTGCTGGAGGGGCCCTTGGTCAGCCCCAGCATTTT
-	TRBV11-3	-	TRBJ2-2	CASRSGLGEAGELFF	TGTGCCAGCAGATCGGGACTCGGGGAGGCCGGGGAGCTGTTTTTT
few	TRBV18	-	TRBJ2-1	CASSGSLGSYNEQFF	TGTGCCAGCTCGGGTTCGTTGGGGTCCTACAATGAGCAGTTCTTC
-	TRBV28	-	TRBJ2-5	CASSLPLQGTSQTQYF	TGTGCCAGCAGTTTACCCCTACAGGGAACCTCCCAGACCCAGTACTTC
few	TRBV24-1	TRBD2	TRBJ2-1	CATSDLREGQFF	TGTGCCACCAGTGATTTAAGGGAGGGGCAGTTCTTC
few	TRBV6-1	-	TRBJ2-1	CASSMNGGLVTYNEQFF	TGTGCCAGCAGCATGAACGGCGGACTTGTTACCTACAATGAGCAGTTCTTC
-	TRBV10-3	-	TRBJ1-1	CAIGKINTEAFF	TGTGCCATCGGGAAAATAAACACTGAAGCTTTCTTT
few	TRBV4-3	TRBD2	TRBJ2-3	CASSQDRLAKGTDTQYF	TGCGCCAGCAGCCAGGACAGACTAGCGAAAGGCACAGATACGCAGTATTTT
few	TRBV6-1	TRBD1	TRBJ2-7	CASSPPGTGLPYEQYF	TGTGCCAGCAGTCCTCCGGGGACAGGGTTACCTTACGAGCAGTACTTC
-	TRBV29-1	-	TRBJ2-5	CSGGDNQETQYF	TGCAGCGGGGGGGATAATCAAGAGACCCAGTACTTC
-	TRBV28	TRBD1	TRBJ1-1	CASSKRTGANTEVFF	TGTGCCAGCAGTAAGCGGACAGGAGCGAACACTGAAGTTTTCTTT
-	TRBV3-1	-	TRBJ2-7	CASSFRTGGGGEQYF	TGTGCCAGCAGCTTCCGGACTGGTGGAGGCGGCGAGCAGTACTTC
few	TRBV6-2/TRBV6-3	-	TRBJ1-5	CASSYGGYRWGNQPQHF	TGTGCCAGCAGTTACGGGGGGTACAGATGGGGCAATCAGCCCCAGCATTTT
few	TRBV7-2	-	TRBJ2-7	CASSLSGAGMGYEQYF	TGTGCCAGCAGCTTAAGTGGGGCAGGGATGGGCTACGAGCAGTACTTC
-	TRBV21-1	-	TRBJ2-7	CASTMIPLAGYYEQYF	TGTGCCAGCACCATGATTCCCCTAGCGGGATACTACGAGCAGTACTTC
-	TRBV6-4	TRBD1	TRBJ1-5	CASRFGQGRENQPQHF	TGTGCCAGCAGATTTGGACAGGGCAGAGAAAATCAGCCCCAGCATTTT
few	TRBV9	-	TRBJ2-2	CASSPRHGGLAGELFF	TGTGCCAGCAGCCCCCGGCACGGGGGGCTGGCCGGGGAGCTGTTTTTT
few	TRBV5-6	TRBD2	TRBJ2-1	CASSVSSGVPYNEQFF	TGTGCCAGCAGCGTCTCAAGCGGGGTGCCCTACAATGAGCAGTTCTTC
many	TRBV12-3/TRBV12-4	-	TRBJ1-1	CASSPQVTEAFF	TGTGCCAGCAGCCCACAGGTGACTGAAGCTTTCTTT
-	TRBV5-1	TRBD2	TRBJ2-5	CASSRLAGAQETQYF	TGCGCCAGCAGCCGACTAGCGGGGGCCCAAGAGACCCAGTACTTC
-	TRBV23-1	-	TRBJ2-1	CASSRIRAGEFF	TGCGCCAGCAGTCGTATTCGGGCAGGGGAGTTCTTC
-	TRBV20-1	-	TRBJ1-2	CSARDAEAGSYGYTF	TGCAGTGCTAGAGATGCAGAGGCAGGGAGTTATGGCTACACCTTC
many	TRBV28	-	TRBJ2-1	CASSRPGMGKNEQFF	TGTGCCAGCAGTCGCCCGGGTATGGGGAAGAATGAGCAGTTCTTC
few	TRBV5-6	TRBD1	TRBJ2-5	CASSPWRTGPQETQYF	TGTGCCAGCAGCCCGTGGCGGACAGGGCCCCAAGAGACCCAGTACTTC
few	TRBV7-2	-	TRBJ2-7	CASSLVRLGHYEQYF	TGTGCCAGCAGCTTAGTTCGCCTGGGGCACTACGAGCAGTACTTC
-	TRBV7-2	-	TRBJ2-1	CASSSRAAGNNEQFF	TGTGCCAGCAGCTCAAGGGCGGCTGGAAACAATGAGCAGTTCTTC
-	TRBV10-3	-	TRBJ1-2	CAISGQGRSEGYTF	TGTGCCATCAGTGGGCAGGGGCGTTCTGAAGGCTACACCTTC
-	TRBV20-1	-	TRBJ2-4	CSARDPSGVGERVKNIQYF	TGCAGTGCTAGAGATCCTTCAGGGGTGGGGGAAAGGGTCAAAAACATTCAGTACTTC
few	TRBV28	-	TRBJ2-1	CASRWDYNEQFF	TGTGCCAGCAGGTGGGATTACAATGAGCAGTTCTTC
-	TRBV7-9	-	TRBJ2-7	CASSPRGVTREQYF	TGTGCCAGCAGCCCCCGCGGGGTAACGAGAGAGCAGTACTTC
few	TRBV5-1	TRBD2	TRBJ2-2	CASSSLSPTGLAGGSGELFF	TGCGCCAGCAGCTCCCTATCCCCGACAGGGTTAGCGGGAGGATCCGGGGAGCTGTTTTTT
few	TRBV4-1	-	TRBJ1-1	CASSQDRLESRRQGISHTEAFF	TGCGCCAGCAGCCAAGATCGATTAGAGAGTCGGAGGCAGGGGATAAGTCACACTGAAGCTTTCTTT
-	TRBV10-2	-	TRBJ2-5	CASSGGTTGAETQYF	TGCGCCAGCAGTGGCGGCACTACCGGGGCGGAGACCCAGTACTTC
once	TRBV10-1	-	TRBJ2-5	CASSEDGQETQYF	TGCGCCAGCAGTGAGGACGGCCAAGAGACCCAGTACTTC
-	TRBV9	-	TRBJ1-5	CASSVEGSYNQPQHF	TGTGCCAGCAGCGTAGAGGGCAGCTACAATCAGCCCCAGCATTTT
few	TRBV5-6	-	TRBJ1-6	CASSLYGSSYNSPLHF	TGTGCCAGCAGCTTGTACGGGAGCTCCTATAATTCACCCCTCCACTTT
few	TRBV27	TRBD2	TRBJ2-7	CASSYLAGESYEQYF	TGTGCCAGCAGCTACCTAGCGGGGGAGTCCTACGAGCAGTACTTC
few	TRBV7-2	TRBD1	TRBJ2-7	CASSLGQGATEQYF	TGTGCCAGCAGCTTAGGACAGGGGGCCACCGAGCAGTACTTC
-	TRBV4-3	TRBD2	TRBJ2-7	CASSQERVGLAAYEQYF	TGCGCCAGCAGCCAAGAAAGGGTAGGACTAGCGGCTTACGAGCAGTACTTC
-	TRBV28	-	TRBJ2-1	CASSFPGLMTYNEQFF	TGTGCCAGCAGTTTTCCAGGACTAATGACATACAATGAGCAGTTCTTC
few	TRBV24-1	-	TRBJ2-1	CATSDLRGRQFF	TGTGCCACCAGTGATTTGCGGGGGAGGCAGTTCTTC
few	TRBV10-3	TRBD1	TRBJ2-7	CAISPDRNPHEQYF	TGTGCCATCAGTCCGGACAGGAACCCCCACGAGCAGTACTTC
few	TRBV4-2	-	TRBJ2-7	CASSQGVGSEQYF	TGTGCCAGCAGCCAAGGGGTCGGATCCGAGCAGTACTTC
-	TRBV7-2	-	TRBJ1-4	CASSPGGTKNEKLFF	TGTGCCAGCAGCCCGGGCGGGACAAAGAATGAAAAACTGTTTTTT
many	TRBV6-5	-	TRBJ1-4	CASSYSRFGGANEKLFF	TGTGCCAGCAGTTACTCCCGCTTTGGAGGGGCTAATGAAAAACTGTTTTTT
few	TRBV19	-	TRBJ2-2	CASSTTRTGELFF	TGTGCCAGTAGCACGACTAGAACCGGGGAGCTGTTTTTT
few	TRBV7-6	-	TRBJ2-2	CASSLSLEGPTGELFF	TGTGCCAGCAGCTTATCTCTTGAGGGGCCAACCGGGGAGCTGTTTTTT
-	TRBV29-1	TRBD1	TRBJ1-1	CSVNQGAPTEAFF	TGCAGCGTTAACCAGGGGGCGCCCACTGAAGCTTTCTTT
few	TRBV19	TRBD1	TRBJ2-3	CASSPTGAPTDTQYF	TGTGCCAGTAGTCCCACAGGGGCTCCCACAGATACGCAGTATTTT
few	TRBV10-3	-	TRBJ1-1	CAISESWEGGTEAFF	TGTGCCATCAGTGAGTCGTGGGAGGGGGGCACTGAAGCTTTCTTT
few	TRBV7-9	TRBD1	TRBJ1-4	CASSSRTGDTEKLFF	TGTGCCAGCAGCAGCCGGACAGGGGATACGGAAAAACTGTTTTTT
few	TRBV9	-	TRBJ2-2	CASSVAYAGLTGELFF	TGTGCCAGCAGCGTAGCTTACGCGGGACTCACCGGGGAGCTGTTTTTT
-	TRBV20-1	TRBD2	TRBJ2-3	CSARTFSGSGADTQYF	TGCAGTGCTAGAACCTTCAGCGGGAGTGGGGCAGATACGCAGTATTTT
few	TRBV10-3	-	TRBJ2-7	CAISEGTGQYF	TGTGCCATCAGTGAAGGTACGGGACAGTACTTC
few	TRBV6-2/TRBV6-3	-	TRBJ2-1	CASSYSRGRLTVQFF	TGTGCCAGCAGTTACTCGAGGGGAAGGTTAACGGTGCAGTTCTTC